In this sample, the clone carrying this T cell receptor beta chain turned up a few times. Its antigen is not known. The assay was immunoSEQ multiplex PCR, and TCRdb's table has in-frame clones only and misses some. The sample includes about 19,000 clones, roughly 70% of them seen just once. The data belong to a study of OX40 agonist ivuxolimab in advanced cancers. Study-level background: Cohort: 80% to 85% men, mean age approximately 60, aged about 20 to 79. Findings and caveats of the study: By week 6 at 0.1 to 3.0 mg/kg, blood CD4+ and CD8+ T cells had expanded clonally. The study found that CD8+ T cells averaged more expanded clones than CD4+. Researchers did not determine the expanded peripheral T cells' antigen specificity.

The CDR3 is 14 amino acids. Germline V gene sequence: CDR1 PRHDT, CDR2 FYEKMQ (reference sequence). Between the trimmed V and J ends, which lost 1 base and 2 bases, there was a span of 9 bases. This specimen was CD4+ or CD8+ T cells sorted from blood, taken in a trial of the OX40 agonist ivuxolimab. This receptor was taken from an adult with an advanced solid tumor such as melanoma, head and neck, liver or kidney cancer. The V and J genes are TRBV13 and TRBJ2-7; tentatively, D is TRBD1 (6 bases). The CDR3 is CASSLAGAPYEQYF. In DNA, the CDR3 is TGTGCCAGCAGCTTAGCAGGGGCTCCCTACGAGCAGTACTTC.